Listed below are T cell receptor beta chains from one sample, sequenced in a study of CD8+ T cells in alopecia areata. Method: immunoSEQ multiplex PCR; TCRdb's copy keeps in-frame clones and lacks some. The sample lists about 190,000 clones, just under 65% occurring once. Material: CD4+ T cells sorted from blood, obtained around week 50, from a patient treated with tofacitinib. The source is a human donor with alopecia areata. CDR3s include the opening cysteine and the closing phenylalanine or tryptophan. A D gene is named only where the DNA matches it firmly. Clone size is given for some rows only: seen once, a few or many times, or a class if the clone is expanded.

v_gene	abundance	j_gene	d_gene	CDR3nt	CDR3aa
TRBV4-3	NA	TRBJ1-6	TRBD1	TGCGCCAGCAGCCAAGATCACCGACAGGGGAAAGTGTCACCCCTCCACTTT	CASSQDHRQGKVSPLHF
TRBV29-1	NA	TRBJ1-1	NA	TGCAGCGTACAGGGCATCGAAGCTTTCTTT	CSVQGIEAFF
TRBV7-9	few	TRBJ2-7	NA	TGTGCCAGCAGCCCAGCGGCACCCCTCAAGGACGAGCAGTACTTC	CASSPAAPLKDEQYF
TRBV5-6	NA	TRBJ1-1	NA	TGTGCCAGCAGCGTAAATCTGAACACTGAAGCTTTCTTT	CASSVNLNTEAFF
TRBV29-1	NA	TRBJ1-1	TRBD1	TGCAGCGTTGCGGCAGGGGGGCAGGACACTGAAGCTTTCTTT	CSVAAGGQDTEAFF
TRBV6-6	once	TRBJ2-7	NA	TGTGCCAGCAGTCTCACCAGGGACTACGAGCAGTACTTC	CASSLTRDYEQYF
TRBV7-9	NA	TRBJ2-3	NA	TGTGCCAGCAGTTCACCTCCAGCAGATACGCAGTATTTT	CASSSPPADTQYF
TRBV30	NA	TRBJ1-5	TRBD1	TGTGCCTGGGAACAGGGGGCAAATCAGCCCCAGCATTTT	CAWEQGANQPQHF
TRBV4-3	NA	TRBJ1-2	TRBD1	TGCGCCAGCAGCCAAGAGGACGGGCAAACAGGGGTGTGGGGCTACACCTTC	CASSQEDGQTGVWGYTF
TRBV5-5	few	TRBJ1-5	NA	TGTGCCAGCAGTCCGATGGGGGGGTCTGAGCAGCCCCAGCATTTT	CASSPMGGSEQPQHF
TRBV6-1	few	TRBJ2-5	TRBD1	TGTGCCAGCAGAAGGACAGGGCAAGAGACCCAGTACTTC	CASRRTGQETQYF